What follows is one TCR beta chain and its context. What it recognizes is unknown. In the PCR, 60 Vbeta and 13 Jbeta primers were used. The protocol was immunoSEQ multiplex PCR, while the TCRdb copy is restricted to in-frame clones and leaves out a portion. The sample features about 67,000 clones, with about 5% in its top ten. This entry comes from a study of cytomegalovirus exposure and HLA in healthy donors. The wider study: HLA-typed donors contributed about 85 million unique TCRs, which were held in an early data release.

Regarding the study as a whole: Segments of the TCR beta V type were, in most cases, productive about 87% or about 30% of the time in an earlier analysis. Immune exposure was documented only through CMV serostatus.

The TCR was taken from a woman in her forties in good health and CMV-seropositive. Material: PBMCs.

The CDR3 reads CASSRRQEPSYEQYF. CDR3 nucleotides: TGTGCCAGCAGCCGTCGACAGGAACCCTCCTACGAGCAGTACTTC. This rearrangement joins TRBV4-2 to TRBJ2-7, with a possible D match to TRBD1 (6 bases). CDR1 is LGHNA, CDR2 YNFKEQ, per germline. V was clipped by 4 bases and J by 0 bases, with 13 bases between them. This CDR3 comprises 15 residues.